This T cell receptor (beta chain) was found in a study of T cells in Graves' hyperthyroidism and ophthalmopathy. Study results and limitations: The majority of expanded thyroid clonotypes above 0.001 also appeared in blood.

Researchers amplified the TCR beta CDR3 regions from RNA transcripts. HTBI primers drove first-round RT-PCR of the TCR CDR3. MiXCR, run by TCRdb on the multiplex PCR reads, gives a single entry per CDR3 protein. The table has 450,000 to 700,000 distinct CDR3 sequences, roughly 50% seen once; the top ten hold 15% to 20%. The V segment lost 4 bases and the J segment 2 bases; nucleotides outside the gene matches: 3. Germline V lookup: CDR1 SEHNR, CDR2 FQNEAQ (reference sequence). The length of the CDR3 is 14 residues. Concerning this clonotype itself: As yet, its antigen is unknown.

Uncontrolled infection, other autoimmune disease, pregnancy or lactation excluded patients. Diagnosing involved the use of clinical symptoms, serum thyroxine and TRAb, thyroid ultrasound and orbital computed tomography. The receptor was derived from an adult woman with Graves' disease, either hyperthyroidism or ophthalmopathy (not recorded which). The sequencing sample was made of peripheral blood or thyroid tissue (not recorded which). The chain employs TRBV7-9 and TRBJ2-7; 9 bases map to TRBD2. CDR3 nucleotide sequence: TGTGCCAGCAGCTCAAGCGGGGGGCCCTACGAGCAGTACTTC. As protein: CASSSSGGPYEQYF.